This T cell receptor beta chain was recovered during a study of shared clonotypes between healthy human individuals. Sequenced by immunoSEQ multiplex PCR; TCRdb stores in-frame clones only, minus some. The sample records about 2.1 million clones, about 92% being singletons. Study outcomes and limitations: Among donors, clonotype sharing was expected to be affected by sequencing depth. As a rule, naive subsets had a larger estimated richness than memory subsets. A few donors shared 4.5% to 6.5% of their naive CD4 clonotypes.

It was CD45RO-negative cells, positively selected for CCR7, that made up naive CD8 cells, with terminally differentiated effector memory CD45RA+ cells excluded. CDR1 is MNHEY and CDR2 is SMNVEV in the germline V gene (reference sequence). This CDR3 has 13 amino acids. Trimming stripped 2 bases from V and 9 bases from J, with 10 bases between. Details on this clone: Its antigen remains unknown.

The V and J genes are TRBV27 and TRBJ2-2, with D possibly TRBD2 on 5 matching bases. The origin of this receptor is a man younger than 35 in good health. Some clones in this sample may be carry-over from other donors' samples. Sequenced sample: naive CD8+ T cells from PBMCs. The CDR3 sequence is CASSLAGSRELFF. Here the CDR3 DNA reads TGTGCCAGCAGTTTAGCTGGGAGCCGGGAGCTGTTTTTT.